What follows is one T cell receptor (beta chain) and its context. The data are from a study of OX40 agonist ivuxolimab in advanced cancers. The CDR3 has 17 amino acids. Germline CDR1 SGHVS, CDR2 FQNEAQ. The V end lost 3 bases, the J end lost 0 bases, and 17 bases lay between the germline ends. Here immunoSEQ multiplex PCR was the method, and the copy in TCRdb shows in-frame clones only, minus some. The sample holds roughly 62,000 clones; approximately 90% are singletons and the top ten take roughly 3.8%. The sequences come from CD4+ or CD8+ T cells sorted from blood, collected in a trial of the OX40 agonist ivuxolimab. The source is an adult with an advanced solid tumor such as melanoma, head and neck, liver or kidney cancer. This chain connects TRBV7-8 to TRBJ2-5; the D gene is possibly TRBD2 (5 bases). The CDR3 DNA follows: TGTGCCAGCAGCTTTGATCATAGGGCGGGCCACCAAGAGACCCAGTACTTC. Translating gives CASSFDHRAGHQETQYF.